This paragraph covers one TCR beta chain sequence. The CDR3 length is 16 residues. Germline CDR1 is SGHRS and CDR2 is YFSETQ. Trimming cost V 0 bases and J 2 bases, with 12 bases left between them. The sample is drawn from a study of T cell changes during pregnancy in multiple sclerosis. Sequencing used immunoSEQ multiplex PCR; TCRdb keeps in-frame clones, though not all of them. Here the sample spans roughly 100,000 clones, 90% being singletons. This sequence originates from a female donor in good health, enrolled as a control in a pregnancy study. The V and J genes are TRBV5-1 and TRBJ1-5; D perhaps matches TRBD1 (6 bases). This sample comprised peripheral blood, obtained in the second trimester of pregnancy. The CDR3 DNA follows: TGCGCCAGCAGCTTGGAACCCTCAGGGGGCAATCAGCCCCAGCATTTT. As protein: CASSLEPSGGNQPQHF.